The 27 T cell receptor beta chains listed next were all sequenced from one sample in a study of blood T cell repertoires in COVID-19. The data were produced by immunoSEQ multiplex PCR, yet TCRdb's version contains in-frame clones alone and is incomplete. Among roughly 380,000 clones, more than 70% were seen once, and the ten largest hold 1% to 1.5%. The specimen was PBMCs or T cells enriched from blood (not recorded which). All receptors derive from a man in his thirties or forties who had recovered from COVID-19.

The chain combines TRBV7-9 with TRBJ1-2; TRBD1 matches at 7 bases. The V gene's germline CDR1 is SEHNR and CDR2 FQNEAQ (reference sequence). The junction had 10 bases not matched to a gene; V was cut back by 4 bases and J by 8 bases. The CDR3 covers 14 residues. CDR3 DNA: TGTGCCAGCAGCTCCCCCGGACAGGTAGCCGGCTACACCTTC. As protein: CASSSPGQVAGYTF.

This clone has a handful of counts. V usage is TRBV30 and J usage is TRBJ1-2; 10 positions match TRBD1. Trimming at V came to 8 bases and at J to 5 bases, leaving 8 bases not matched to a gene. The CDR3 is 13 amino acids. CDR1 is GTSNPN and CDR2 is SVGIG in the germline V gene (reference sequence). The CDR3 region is CAGWTGGYYGYTF. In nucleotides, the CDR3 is TGTGCCGGTTGGACAGGGGGTTATTATGGCTACACCTTC.

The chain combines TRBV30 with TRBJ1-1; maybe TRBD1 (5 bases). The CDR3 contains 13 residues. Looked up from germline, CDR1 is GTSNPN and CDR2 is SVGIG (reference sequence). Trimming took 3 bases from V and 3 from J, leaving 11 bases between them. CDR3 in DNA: TGTGCCTGGAGGCGGGGCCCGGACACTGAAGCTTTCTTT. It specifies CAWRRGPDTEAFF.

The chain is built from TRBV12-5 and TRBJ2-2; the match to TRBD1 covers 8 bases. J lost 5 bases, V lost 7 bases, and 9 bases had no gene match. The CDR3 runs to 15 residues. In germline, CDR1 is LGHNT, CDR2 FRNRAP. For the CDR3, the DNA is TGTGCTAGTGTCCCCCCGACAGGGGCTACCGGGGAGCTGTTTTTT. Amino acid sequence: CASVPPTGATGELFF.

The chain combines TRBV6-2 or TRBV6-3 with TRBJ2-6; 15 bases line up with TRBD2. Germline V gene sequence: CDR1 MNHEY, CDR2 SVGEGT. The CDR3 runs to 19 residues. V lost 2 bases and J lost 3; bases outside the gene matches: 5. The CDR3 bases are TGTGCCAGCAGTTACAGCGGGACTAGCGGGGGGTATGGGGCCAACGTCCTGACTTTC. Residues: CASSYSGTSGGYGANVLTF.

CDR3 coding DNA: TGTGCCAGTAGTCGGGGGGGGAATAACTATGGCTACACCTTC. This codes for CASSRGGNNYGYTF. The V and J genes are TRBV19 and TRBJ1-2; perhaps TRBD1 as D (5 bases). CDR3 length: 14 residues. Trimming removed 5 bases from V and 1 base from J, with 11 bases in between. Germline CDR1 LNHDA, CDR2 SQIVND (reference sequence). Full variable domain (missing parts from reference TRBV19 and TRBJ1-2): DGGITQSPKYLFRKEGQNVTLSCEQNLNHDAMYWYRQDPGQGLRLIYYSQIVNDFQKGDIAEGYSVSREKKESFPLTVTSAQKNPTAFYLCASSRGGNNYGYTFGSGTRLTVV.

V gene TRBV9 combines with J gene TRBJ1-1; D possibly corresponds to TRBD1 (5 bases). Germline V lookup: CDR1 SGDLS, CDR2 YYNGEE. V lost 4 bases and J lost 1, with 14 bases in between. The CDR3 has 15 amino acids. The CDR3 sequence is CASSLSGGWNTEAFF. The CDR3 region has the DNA TGTGCCAGCAGCCTCAGCGGGGGTTGGAACACTGAAGCTTTCTTT.

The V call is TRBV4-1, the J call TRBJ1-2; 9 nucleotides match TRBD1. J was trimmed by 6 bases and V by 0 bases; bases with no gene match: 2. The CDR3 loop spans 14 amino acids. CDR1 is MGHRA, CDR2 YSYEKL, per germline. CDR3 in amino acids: CASSQEGQGDGYTF. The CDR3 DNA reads TGCGCCAGCAGCCAAGAGGGACAGGGAGATGGCTACACCTTC.

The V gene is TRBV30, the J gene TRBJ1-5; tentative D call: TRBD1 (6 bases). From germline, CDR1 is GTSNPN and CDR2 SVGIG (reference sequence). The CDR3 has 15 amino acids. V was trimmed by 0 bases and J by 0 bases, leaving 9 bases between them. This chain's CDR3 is CAWSVGAGSNQPQHF. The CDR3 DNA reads TGTGCCTGGAGTGTGGGGGCCGGTAGCAATCAGCCCCAGCATTTT.

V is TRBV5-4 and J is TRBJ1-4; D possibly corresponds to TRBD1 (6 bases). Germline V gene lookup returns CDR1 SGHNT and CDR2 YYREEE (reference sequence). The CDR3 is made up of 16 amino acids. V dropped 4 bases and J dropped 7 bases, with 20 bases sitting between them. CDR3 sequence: CASSRPTGGGGEKLFF. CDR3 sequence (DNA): TGTGCCAGCAGCCGGCCTACTGGCGGGGGCGGTGAAAAACTGTTTTTT.

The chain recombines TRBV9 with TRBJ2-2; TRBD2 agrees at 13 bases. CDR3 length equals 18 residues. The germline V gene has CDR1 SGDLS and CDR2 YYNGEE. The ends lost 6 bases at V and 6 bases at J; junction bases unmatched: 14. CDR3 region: CASTSTSGGLSLPGELFF. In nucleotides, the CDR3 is TGTGCCAGCACCTCGACTAGCGGGGGGCTTTCCCTCCCCGGGGAGCTGTTTTTT.

CDR3 DNA: TGCGCCAGCAGCCAAGATCTGGAGGGACAAGAGACCCAGTACTTC. Its translation: CASSQDLEGQETQYF. The chain couples TRBV4-3 to TRBJ2-5; D perhaps matches TRBD2 (6 bases). Trimming pared 0 bases from V and 2 bases from J, leaving 10 bases between. The germline V gene encodes CDR1 LGHNA and CDR2 YSLEER. This CDR3 is built from 15 residues.

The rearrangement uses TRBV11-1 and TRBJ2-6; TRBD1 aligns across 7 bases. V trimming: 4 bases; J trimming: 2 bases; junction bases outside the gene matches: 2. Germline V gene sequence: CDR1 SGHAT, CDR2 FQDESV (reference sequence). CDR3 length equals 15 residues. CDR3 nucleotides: TGTGCCAGCAGCTCTGGACAGGCTGGGGCCAACGTCCTGACTTTC. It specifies CASSSGQAGANVLTF.

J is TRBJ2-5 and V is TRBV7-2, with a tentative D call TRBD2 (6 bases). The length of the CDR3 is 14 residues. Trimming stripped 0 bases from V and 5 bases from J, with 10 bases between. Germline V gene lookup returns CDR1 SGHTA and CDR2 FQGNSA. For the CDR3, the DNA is TGTGCCAGCAGCTTAGCCGGGGGTTGGGAGACCCAGTACTTC. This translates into CASSLAGGWETQYF. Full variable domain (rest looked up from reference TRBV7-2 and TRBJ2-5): GAGVSQSPSNKVTEKGKDVELRCDPISGHTALYWYRQSLGQGLEFLIYFQGNSAPDKSGLPSDRFSAERTGGSVSTLTIQRTQQEDSAVYLCASSLAGGWETQYFGPGTRLLVL.

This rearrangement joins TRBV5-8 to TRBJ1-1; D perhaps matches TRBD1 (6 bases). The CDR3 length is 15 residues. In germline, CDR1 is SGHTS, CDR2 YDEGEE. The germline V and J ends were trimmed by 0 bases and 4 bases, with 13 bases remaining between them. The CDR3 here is CASSLGRGWVTEAFF. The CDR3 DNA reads TGTGCCAGCAGCTTGGGAAGGGGGTGGGTCACTGAAGCTTTCTTT.

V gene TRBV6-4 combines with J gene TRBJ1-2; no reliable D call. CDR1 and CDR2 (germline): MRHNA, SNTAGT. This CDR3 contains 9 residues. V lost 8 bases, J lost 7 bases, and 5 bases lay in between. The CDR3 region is CASASGYTF. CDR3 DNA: TGTGCCAGCGCTAGTGGCTACACCTTC.

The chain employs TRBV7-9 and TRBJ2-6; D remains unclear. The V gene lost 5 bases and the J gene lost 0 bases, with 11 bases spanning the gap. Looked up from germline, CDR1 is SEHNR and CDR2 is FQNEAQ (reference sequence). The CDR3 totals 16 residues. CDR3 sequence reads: CASSRSTLSGANVLTF. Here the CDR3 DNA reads TGTGCCAGCAGCCGCAGTACCCTCTCTGGGGCCAACGTCCTGACTTTC.

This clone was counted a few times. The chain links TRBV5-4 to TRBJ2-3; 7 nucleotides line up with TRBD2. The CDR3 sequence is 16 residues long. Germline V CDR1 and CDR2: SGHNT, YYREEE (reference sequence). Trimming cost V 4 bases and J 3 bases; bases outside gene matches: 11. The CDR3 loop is CASSPPGGYSTDTQYF. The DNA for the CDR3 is TGTGCCAGCAGCCCACCGGGGGGATACAGTACAGATACGCAGTATTTT.

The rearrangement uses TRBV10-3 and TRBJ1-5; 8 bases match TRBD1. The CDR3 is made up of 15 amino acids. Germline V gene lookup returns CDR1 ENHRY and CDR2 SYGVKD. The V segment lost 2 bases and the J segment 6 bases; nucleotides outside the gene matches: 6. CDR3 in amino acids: CAISEQQGAGQPQHF. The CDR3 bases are TGTGCCATCAGTGAGCAGCAGGGGGCAGGTCAGCCCCAGCATTTT.

The chain's CDR3 is CASSQGNGTVKDTQYF. CDR3 coding DNA: TGTGCCAGCAGCCAAGGGAACGGGACTGTGAAGGATACGCAGTATTTT. The J gene is TRBJ2-3, the V gene TRBV14, with D possibly being TRBD2 (6 bases). Trimming pared 1 base from V and 6 bases from J, leaving 17 bases between. This CDR3 is built from 16 residues. Per the germline V gene, CDR1 is SGHDN and CDR2 is FVKESK.

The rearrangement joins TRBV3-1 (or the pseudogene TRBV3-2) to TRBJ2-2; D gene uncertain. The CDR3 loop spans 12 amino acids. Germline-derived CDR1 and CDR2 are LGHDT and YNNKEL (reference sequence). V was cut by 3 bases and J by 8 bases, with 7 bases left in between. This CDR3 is CASSQGLGELFF. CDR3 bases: TGTGCCAGCAGCCAGGGCTTAGGGGAGCTGTTTTTT.

The DNA for the CDR3 is TGCGCCAGCAGCCGCCAAGCGGGGGACTCTGGAAACACCATATATTTT. Its protein is CASSRQAGDSGNTIYF. V and J are TRBV4-3 and TRBJ1-3; TRBD1 is a possible D gene (5 bases). The CDR3 loop spans 16 amino acids. V was clipped by 4 bases and J by 0 bases, with 13 bases between them. Germline CDR1 is LGHNA and CDR2 is YSLEER.

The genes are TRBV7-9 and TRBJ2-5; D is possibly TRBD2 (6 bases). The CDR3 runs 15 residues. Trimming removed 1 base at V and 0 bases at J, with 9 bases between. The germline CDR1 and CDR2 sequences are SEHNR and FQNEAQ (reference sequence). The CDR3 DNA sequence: TGTGCCAGCAGCTTAGTCCCGGGGGACCAAGAGACCCAGTACTTC. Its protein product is CASSLVPGDQETQYF.

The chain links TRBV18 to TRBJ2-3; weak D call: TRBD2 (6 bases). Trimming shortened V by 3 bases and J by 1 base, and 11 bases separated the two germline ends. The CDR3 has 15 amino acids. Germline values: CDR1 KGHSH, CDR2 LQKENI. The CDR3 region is CASSPGPSGTDTQYF. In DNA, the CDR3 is TGTGCCAGCTCACCCGGACCTAGCGGCACAGATACGCAGTATTTT. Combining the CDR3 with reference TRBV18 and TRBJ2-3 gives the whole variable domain NAGVMQNPRHLVRRRGQEARLRCSPMKGHSHVYWYRQLPEEGLKFMVYLQKENIIDESGMPKERFSAEFPKEGPSILRIQQVVRGDSAAYFCASSPGPSGTDTQYFGPGTRLTVL.

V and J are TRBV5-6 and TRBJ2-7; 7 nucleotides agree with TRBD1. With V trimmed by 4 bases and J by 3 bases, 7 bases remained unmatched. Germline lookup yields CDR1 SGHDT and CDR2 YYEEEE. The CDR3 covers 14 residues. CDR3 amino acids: CASSLRDSNYEQYF. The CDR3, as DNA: TGTGCCAGCAGCCTCCGGGACAGTAACTACGAGCAGTACTTC.

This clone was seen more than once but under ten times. This CDR3 reads CASSPRTDSYNEQFF. The CDR3 nucleotides are TGTGCCAGCTCACCACGGACTGACTCCTACAATGAGCAGTTCTTC. The chain recombines TRBV18 with TRBJ2-1, with D perhaps TRBD2 (5 bases). Germline CDR1 KGHSH, CDR2 LQKENI. This CDR3 is 15 amino acids long. The germline V and J ends were trimmed by 1 base and 0 bases, with 7 bases remaining between them. Based on the CDR3 plus reference TRBV18 and TRBJ2-1, the full variable domain is NAGVMQNPRHLVRRRGQEARLRCSPMKGHSHVYWYRQLPEEGLKFMVYLQKENIIDESGMPKERFSAEFPKEGPSILRIQQVVRGDSAAYFCASSPRTDSYNEQFFGPGTRLTVL.

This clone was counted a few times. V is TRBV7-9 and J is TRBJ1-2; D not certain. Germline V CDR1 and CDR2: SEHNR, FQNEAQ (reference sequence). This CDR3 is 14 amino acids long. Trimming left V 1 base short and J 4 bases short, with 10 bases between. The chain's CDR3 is CASSLEDSLYGYTF. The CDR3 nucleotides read TGTGCCAGCAGCTTAGAAGACTCCCTCTATGGCTACACCTTC. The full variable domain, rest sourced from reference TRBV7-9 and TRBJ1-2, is DTGVSQNPRHKITKRGQNVTFRCDPISEHNRLYWYRQTLGQGPEFLTYFQNEAQLEKSRLLSDRFSAERPKGSFSTLEIQRTEQGDSAMYLCASSLEDSLYGYTFGSGTRLTVV.